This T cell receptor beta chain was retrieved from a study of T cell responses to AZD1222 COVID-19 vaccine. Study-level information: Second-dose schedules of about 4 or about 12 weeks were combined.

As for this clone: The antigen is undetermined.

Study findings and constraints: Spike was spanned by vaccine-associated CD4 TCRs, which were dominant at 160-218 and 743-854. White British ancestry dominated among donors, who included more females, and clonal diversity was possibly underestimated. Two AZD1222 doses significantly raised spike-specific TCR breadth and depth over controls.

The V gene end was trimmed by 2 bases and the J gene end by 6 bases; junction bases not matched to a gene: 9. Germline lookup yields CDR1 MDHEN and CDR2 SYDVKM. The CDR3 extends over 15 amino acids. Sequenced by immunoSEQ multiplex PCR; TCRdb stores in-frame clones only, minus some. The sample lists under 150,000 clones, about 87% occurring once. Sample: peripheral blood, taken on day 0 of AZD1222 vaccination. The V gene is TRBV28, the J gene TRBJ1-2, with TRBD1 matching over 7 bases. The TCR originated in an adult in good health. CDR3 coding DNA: TGTGCCAGCAGTTTACTGGCAGGGGGTCGTGATGGCTACACCTTC. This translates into CASSLLAGGRDGYTF.